The rows below give T cell receptor beta chains drawn from one sample of a study of T cells in Graves' hyperthyroidism and ophthalmopathy. One entry per CDR3 protein, called by TCRdb with MiXCR from the multiplex PCR reads. Among around 440,000 distinct CDR3 sequences, more than 15% were seen once, and the ten largest hold 12% to 15%. The sequenced sample consisted of blood. The receptor source for this set is a woman aged 18-30 years with Graves' hyperthyroidism. CDR3s include the opening cysteine and the closing phenylalanine or tryptophan. D genes are given only for firm matches. The listing skips clone size in some rows; elsewhere it reads once, few, many or a size class.

CDR3 protein	CDR3 DNA	V gene	J gene	D gene	clone size
CASSAGGLAGLEQFF	TGTGCCAGCAGTGCCGGGGGACTAGCGGGTCTTGAGCAGTTCTTC	TRBV9	TRBJ2-1	TRBD2	.
CASSKHRGGGTGTQYF	TGTGCCAGCAGCAAACACAGGGGAGGGGGAACAGGTACGCAGTATTTT	TRBV12-3/TRBV12-4	TRBJ2-3	.	.
CASSKRTDLSTDTQYF	TGCGCCAGCAGCAAACGGACAGACCTCAGCACAGATACGCAGTATTTT	TRBV5-1	TRBJ2-3	.	many
CSAAPGNTEAFF	TGCAGTGCTGCCCCGGGGAACACTGAAGCTTTCTTT	TRBV20-1	TRBJ1-1	.	many
CATSEHSGNTIYF	TGTGCCACCAGTGAACACTCTGGAAACACCATATATTTT	TRBV24-1	TRBJ1-3	.	.
CASSLVLDTQYF	TGTGCCAGCAGTTTGGTTCTAGATACGCAGTATTTT	TRBV28	TRBJ2-3	.	many
CASRVDRRINYGYTF	TGCGCCAGCCGGGTTGACAGGAGAATTAACTATGGCTACACCTTC	TRBV5-1	TRBJ1-2	.	many
CASRIDRGRNTEAFF	TGTGCCAGCAGAATAGACAGAGGGAGGAACACTGAAGCTTTCTTT	TRBV11-2	TRBJ1-1	.	many
CASSLLMRAELFF	TGTGCCAGCAGCTTACTCATGAGGGCCGAGCTGTTTTTT	TRBV7-2	TRBJ2-2	.	many
CASSLTVRASTEAFF	TGTGCCAGCAGTTTAACGGTGCGGGCAAGCACTGAAGCTTTCTTT	TRBV28	TRBJ1-1	.	many
CASSQEWLAEYNEQFF	TGTGCCAGCAGCCAAGAGTGGCTAGCGGAATACAATGAGCAGTTCTTC	TRBV3-1	TRBJ2-1	TRBD2	many
CASSTTRLIYGYTF	TGTGCCAGCAGCACAACTCGACTCATCTATGGCTACACCTTC	TRBV11-2	TRBJ1-2	.	many
CASSAGRSNTEAFF	TGCGCCAGCAGTGCAGGGAGATCGAACACTGAAGCTTTCTTT	TRBV10-1	TRBJ1-1	.	many
CSVLKQGALSEAFF	TGCAGCGTCTTGAAACAGGGGGCGCTTTCTGAAGCTTTCTTT	TRBV29-1	TRBJ1-1	TRBD1	many
CASSPRTSIWETQYF	TGTGCCAGCTCACCGCGGACTAGCATCTGGGAGACCCAGTACTTC	TRBV18	TRBJ2-5	TRBD2	many
CASSTPMVASGSGMETQYF	TGTGCCAGCAGCACCCCAATGGTGGCTAGCGGGAGTGGGATGGAGACCCAGTACTTC	TRBV7-9	TRBJ2-5	TRBD2	many
CSAREMGATNEKLFF	TGCAGTGCTAGAGAGATGGGTGCAACTAATGAAAAACTGTTTTTT	TRBV20-1	TRBJ1-4	.	.
CASSLNVPDRAGNTIYF	TGTGCCAGCAGCTTAAATGTACCCGACAGGGCTGGAAACACCATATATTTT	TRBV7-6	TRBJ1-3	TRBD1	few
CASSLAQGVVSEQFF	TGTGCCAGCAGTTTAGCGCAAGGGGTGGTGTCTGAGCAGTTCTTC	TRBV12-3/TRBV12-4	TRBJ2-1	.	many
CASSSLPSVSGTPSTDTQYF	TGTGCCAGCAGTTCCCTCCCTTCCGTTAGCGGGACCCCTAGCACAGATACGCAGTATTTT	TRBV6-1	TRBJ2-3	TRBD2	few
CASSLAGELAGHGELFF	TGCGCCAGCAGCTTGGCCGGGGAACTAGCGGGTCACGGGGAGCTGTTTTTT	TRBV5-1	TRBJ2-2	TRBD2	.
CASSGTFNEQFF	TGTGCCAGCAGCGGGACTTTTAATGAGCAGTTCTTC	TRBV2	TRBJ2-1	.	.
CASSDRDRDTGELFF	TGTGCCAGCAGTGACCGGGACAGGGACACCGGGGAGCTGTTTTTT	TRBV6-1	TRBJ2-2	TRBD1	many
CSARDLERTTNEKLFF	TGCAGTGCTAGAGATCTGGAGAGAACAACTAATGAAAAACTGTTTTTT	TRBV20-1	TRBJ1-4	.	many
CASSPIRRTLNTEAFF	TGTGCCAGCAGCCCCATTCGGAGGACACTGAACACTGAAGCTTTCTTT	TRBV7-2	TRBJ1-1	.	few
CASRSLEGTEAFF	TGTGCCAGCAGGAGCCTTGAGGGCACTGAAGCTTTCTTT	TRBV12-3/TRBV12-4	TRBJ1-1	.	many
CSVDSGSRHSF	TGCAGCGTTGACTCAGGGAGCCGTCACAGCTTC	TRBV29-1	TRBJ1-2	.	few
CSAQLGDYGYTF	TGCAGTGCACAGCTCGGTGACTATGGCTACACCTTC	TRBV20-1	TRBJ1-2	.	.
CASSEVFQVVNGYTF	TGTGCCAGCAGTGAAGTCTTTCAGGTAGTCAATGGCTACACCTTC	TRBV6-1	TRBJ1-2	.	many
CASSGLAGDRSGNEQFF	TGTGCCAGCAGTGGACTAGCGGGAGATCGTTCGGGGAATGAGCAGTTCTTC	TRBV27	TRBJ2-1	TRBD2	many
CASSLRQTNPYEQYF	TGTGCCAGCAGTTTAAGGCAGACCAACCCCTACGAGCAGTACTTC	TRBV28	TRBJ2-7	.	few
CSVPGQGNSPLHF	TGCAGTGTTCCGGGACAGGGAAATTCACCCCTCCACTTT	TRBV20-1	TRBJ1-6	TRBD1	.
CASTTSAGGYPYEQYF	TGTGCCAGCACCACTTCAGCGGGGGGATATCCCTACGAGCAGTACTTC	TRBV13	TRBJ2-7	TRBD2	.
CASSPPTGGSAEAFF	TGTGCCAGCAGCCCCCCGACAGGGGGAAGCGCTGAAGCTTTCTTT	TRBV11-1	TRBJ1-1	TRBD1	many
CATSRDMREFYEQYF	TGTGCCACCAGCAGAGATATGCGGGAATTCTACGAGCAGTACTTC	TRBV15	TRBJ2-7	.	many
CSAPDRVRGNTIYF	TGCAGTGCTCCCGACCGCGTAAGAGGAAACACCATATATTTT	TRBV20-1	TRBJ1-3	.	few
CASRRDGRFSYYEQYF	TGTGCCAGCAGAAGGGACGGCAGGTTCTCCTACTACGAGCAGTACTTC	TRBV6-2/TRBV6-3	TRBJ2-7	.	many
CASREGGGYKLFF	TGTGCCAGCAGGGAGGGGGGAGGATATAAACTGTTTTTT	TRBV6-1	TRBJ1-4	.	few
CSFQHGTGGASDTIYF	TGCAGTTTCCAGCACGGGACAGGGGGCGCATCAGACACCATATATTTT	TRBV20-1	TRBJ1-3	TRBD1	.
CASTLGKNTEAFF	TGTGCCAGCACCTTGGGCAAGAACACTGAGGCTTTCTTT	TRBV11-2	TRBJ1-1	.	many
CASSLRQLFFTDTQYF	TGTGCCAGCAGCCTCAGACAGCTATTTTTCACAGATACGCAGTATTTT	TRBV5-5	TRBJ2-3	.	many
CASRGPGRPTYF	TGTGCCAGCAGGGGTCCGGGTCGCCCTACGTACTTC	TRBV28	TRBJ2-5	.	many
CASSQDLNSNQPQHF	TGCGCCAGCAGCCAAGATCTGAATAGCAATCAGCCCCAGCATTTT	TRBV4-1	TRBJ1-5	.	.
CATSDRASPSTDTQYF	TGTGCCACCAGTGATCGGGCTAGTCCGAGCACAGATACGCAGTATTTT	TRBV24-1	TRBJ2-3	.	.
CASSSKVASGREFF	TGTGCCAGCAGCTCCAAGGTGGCTAGCGGGAGAGAGTTCTTC	TRBV5-4	TRBJ2-1	TRBD2	.
CASSIGGLAGYIGELFF	TGTGCCAGTAGTATAGGTGGACTAGCGGGATATATCGGGGAGCTGTTTTTT	TRBV19	TRBJ2-2	TRBD2	.
CASSLTAGDEQYF	TGTGCTAGCAGCTTAACGGCGGGAGACGAGCAGTACTTC	TRBV7-7	TRBJ2-7	TRBD2	.
CASSYLGGNSGNTIYF	TGTGCCAGCAGTTACTTAGGGGGGAACTCTGGAAACACCATATATTTT	TRBV6-6	TRBJ1-3	.	few
CASSSLTGYNEQFF	TGTGCCAGCAGCTCCTTGACAGGGTACAATGAGCAGTTCTTC	TRBV11-2	TRBJ2-1	TRBD1	many
CASSSERNNQPQHF	TGTGCCAGCAGCTCGGAACGGAACAATCAGCCCCAGCATTTT	TRBV5-6	TRBJ1-5	.	.
CASSLVRGKGEQFF	TGTGCCAGCAGCTTGGTTAGGGGGAAGGGCGAGCAGTTCTTC	TRBV5-4	TRBJ2-1	.	few
CASTLGGLAGASTDTQYF	TGTGCCAGCACTCTTGGGGGGCTAGCGGGAGCCTCCACAGATACGCAGTATTTT	TRBV12-3/TRBV12-4	TRBJ2-3	TRBD2	.
CASSIVRGRGSNQPQHF	TGTGCCAGTAGTATAGTAAGAGGCAGGGGAAGCAATCAGCCCCAGCATTTT	TRBV19	TRBJ1-5	.	few
CASSLVGAPSGNTIYF	TGTGCCAGCAGCTTAGTGGGGGCGCCCTCTGGAAACACCATATATTTT	TRBV7-2	TRBJ1-3	.	many
CASSLLTLAEGNNEQFF	TGCGCCAGCAGCTTGTTAACACTAGCGGAGGGCAACAATGAGCAGTTCTTC	TRBV5-1	TRBJ2-1	TRBD2	many
CASSQAREGADTQYF	TGTGCCAGCAGCCAAGCGCGGGAGGGGGCGGATACGCAGTATTTT	TRBV4-2	TRBJ2-3	TRBD2	.
CASQGDSQETQYF	TGCGCCAGCCAAGGGGACAGCCAAGAGACCCAGTACTTC	TRBV5-1	TRBJ2-5	TRBD1	few